Listed below are T cell receptor beta chains from one sample, sequenced in a study of cytotoxic CD8 clonotypes in ibrutinib-treated CLL. The protocol was immunoSEQ multiplex PCR, while the TCRdb copy is restricted to in-frame clones and leaves out a portion. The sample has 250,000 or so clones, 70% seen once. This material consisted of PBMCs, taken after 24 months of ibrutinib treatment. These receptor sequences come from a human donor with chronic lymphocytic leukemia. The CDR3 runs from the conserved cysteine through the conserved F or W. A D gene is named only where the DNA matches it firmly. Rows may omit the clone size; those that give it use once, few, many or a size class.

d_gene: .
v_gene: TRBV27
j_gene: TRBJ2-1
abundance: .
CDR3nt: TGTGCCAGCAGTTTTGACGGGAGAGGTGAGCAGTTCTTC
CDR3aa: CASSFDGRGEQFF

d_gene: .
v_gene: TRBV5-4
j_gene: TRBJ2-3
abundance: .
CDR3nt: TGTGCCAGCAGCACTCGGGACGAGCCGCAGTATTTT
CDR3aa: CASSTRDEPQYF

d_gene: TRBD1
v_gene: TRBV6-5
j_gene: TRBJ2-7
abundance: .
CDR3nt: TGTGCCAGCAGTCGGGACAGGGCCCACGAGCAGTACTTC
CDR3aa: CASSRDRAHEQYF

d_gene: .
v_gene: TRBV27
j_gene: TRBJ2-7
abundance: .
CDR3nt: TGTGCCAGCAGTTTACGGGGCAGGGTCCCCTCCTACGAGCAGTACTTC
CDR3aa: CASSLRGRVPSYEQYF

d_gene: .
v_gene: TRBV2
j_gene: TRBJ1-2
abundance: .
CDR3nt: TGTGCCAGCGCGGACGGGATACTTAACTATGGCTACACCTTC
CDR3aa: CASADGILNYGYTF

d_gene: TRBD1
v_gene: TRBV5-1
j_gene: TRBJ2-5
abundance: .
CDR3nt: TGCGCCAGCAGCATAAAGACAGGGCGTCAAGAGACCCAGTACTTC
CDR3aa: CASSIKTGRQETQYF

d_gene: .
v_gene: TRBV7-2
j_gene: TRBJ2-7
abundance: .
CDR3nt: TGTGCCAGCAGCGGCCGTGTAGCCTCTTCTCTCTACGAGCAGTACTTC
CDR3aa: CASSGRVASSLYEQYF

d_gene: .
v_gene: TRBV30
j_gene: TRBJ1-5
abundance: .
CDR3nt: TGTGCCTGGAGCCCCCCCGTTGGGATGTTAGGTCAGCCCCAGCATTTT
CDR3aa: CAWSPPVGMLGQPQHF

d_gene: TRBD1
v_gene: TRBV27
j_gene: TRBJ2-1
abundance: .
CDR3nt: TGTGCCAGCAGTGCCGGGACAGCCTACAATGAGCAGTTCTTC
CDR3aa: CASSAGTAYNEQFF

d_gene: .
v_gene: TRBV4-2
j_gene: TRBJ1-3
abundance: .
CDR3nt: TGTGCCAGCAGCCTTCTCCCGGGACGGGTAAACTCTGGAAACACCATATATTTT
CDR3aa: CASSLLPGRVNSGNTIYF

d_gene: .
v_gene: TRBV28
j_gene: TRBJ1-1
abundance: few
CDR3nt: TGTGCCAGCAGTACCGGGACGGTGAACACTGAAGCTTTCTTT
CDR3aa: CASSTGTVNTEAFF

d_gene: .
v_gene: TRBV6-1
j_gene: TRBJ2-1
abundance: .
CDR3nt: TGTGCCAGCAGTGTCCTAGCTGGTAACAATGAGCAGTTCTTC
CDR3aa: CASSVLAGNNEQFF

d_gene: TRBD1
v_gene: TRBV15
j_gene: TRBJ2-5
abundance: .
CDR3nt: TGTGCCACCAGCAGAGACAGGGGGCAAGAGACCCAGTACTTC
CDR3aa: CATSRDRGQETQYF

d_gene: TRBD2
v_gene: TRBV7-3
j_gene: TRBJ2-1
abundance: .
CDR3nt: TGTGCCAGCAGCTCCGGACTAGCGGACAATGAGCAGTTCTTC
CDR3aa: CASSSGLADNEQFF

d_gene: .
v_gene: TRBV4-3
j_gene: TRBJ1-1
abundance: .
CDR3nt: TGCGCCAGCAGCCAAGATTGGGACCAGGGGGAAGCTTTCTTT
CDR3aa: CASSQDWDQGEAFF

d_gene: .
v_gene: TRBV29-1
j_gene: TRBJ1-1
abundance: .
CDR3nt: TGCAGCGTTCGCGCTATAGGGGTTACTGAAGCTTTCTTT
CDR3aa: CSVRAIGVTEAFF

d_gene: .
v_gene: TRBV6-5
j_gene: TRBJ2-3
abundance: few
CDR3nt: TGTGCCAGCAATTGGCGGGGGCCGGGTGCAGATACGCAGTATTTT
CDR3aa: CASNWRGPGADTQYF

d_gene: TRBD1
v_gene: TRBV2
j_gene: TRBJ2-7
abundance: once
CDR3nt: TGTGCCAGCAGTGAGAGGGGGACAGGGGCCACCTACGAGCAGTACTTC
CDR3aa: CASSERGTGATYEQYF

d_gene: .
v_gene: TRBV13
j_gene: TRBJ2-3
abundance: .
CDR3nt: TGTGCCAGCAGCTTAGGCGGTGAGGGTACGCAGTATTTT
CDR3aa: CASSLGGEGTQYF

d_gene: .
v_gene: TRBV7-2
j_gene: TRBJ2-1
abundance: .
CDR3nt: TGTGCCAGCAGCTTAGCGGGATCATACAATGAGCAGTTCTTC
CDR3aa: CASSLAGSYNEQFF

d_gene: .
v_gene: TRBV28
j_gene: TRBJ1-5
abundance: .
CDR3nt: TGTGCCAGCAGGGGGGGCAGCAATCAGCCCCAGCATTTT
CDR3aa: CASRGGSNQPQHF

d_gene: .
v_gene: TRBV28
j_gene: TRBJ1-1
abundance: .
CDR3nt: TGTGCCAGCAGTTTATCCACGCAGACAGAGGAAGCTTTCTTT
CDR3aa: CASSLSTQTEEAFF

d_gene: .
v_gene: TRBV5-1
j_gene: TRBJ2-1
abundance: few
CDR3nt: TGCGCCAGCAGCTTGGCTTTTGTTGAGCAGTTCTTC
CDR3aa: CASSLAFVEQFF

d_gene: .
v_gene: TRBV5-4
j_gene: TRBJ1-4
abundance: .
CDR3nt: TGTGCCAGCAGCTTAGGGGGTTTTACAACTAATGAAAAACTGTTTTTT
CDR3aa: CASSLGGFTTNEKLFF

d_gene: .
v_gene: TRBV7-2
j_gene: TRBJ1-3
abundance: once
CDR3nt: TGTGCCAGCAGCTTCAAGGGCGCTCCTGGAAACACCATATATTTT
CDR3aa: CASSFKGAPGNTIYF

d_gene: .
v_gene: TRBV6-5
j_gene: TRBJ2-4
abundance: .
CDR3nt: TGTGCCAGCAGTTACTCGAAACTAGCCAAAAACATTCAGTACTTC
CDR3aa: CASSYSKLAKNIQYF

d_gene: .
v_gene: TRBV7-3
j_gene: TRBJ2-6
abundance: .
CDR3nt: TGTGCCAGCAGCTTATCGTCTGGGGCCAACGTCCTGACTTTC
CDR3aa: CASSLSSGANVLTF

d_gene: .
v_gene: TRBV5-1
j_gene: TRBJ2-2
abundance: .
CDR3nt: TGCGCCAGCAGCTTGGCCATGGCGGTGGGGAGCAGCGGGGAGCTGTTTTTT
CDR3aa: CASSLAMAVGSSGELFF

d_gene: .
v_gene: TRBV7-3
j_gene: TRBJ2-7
abundance: .
CDR3nt: TGTGCCAGCAGCTTAACCATGTCAGAACCCTACGAGCAGTACTTC
CDR3aa: CASSLTMSEPYEQYF

d_gene: .
v_gene: TRBV4-1
j_gene: TRBJ2-7
abundance: .
CDR3nt: TGCGCCAGCAGCCAAGATCGGGACTCCCCCGGGTACGAGCAGTACTTC
CDR3aa: CASSQDRDSPGYEQYF

d_gene: .
v_gene: TRBV27
j_gene: TRBJ2-7
abundance: .
CDR3nt: TGTGCCAGCAGTTTAGGGGTCGGGACCTACGAGCAGTACTTC
CDR3aa: CASSLGVGTYEQYF

d_gene: .
v_gene: TRBV9
j_gene: TRBJ2-2
abundance: .
CDR3nt: TGTGCCAGCAGCGTAAACAACTTGAACACCGGGGAGCTGTTTTTT
CDR3aa: CASSVNNLNTGELFF

d_gene: .
v_gene: TRBV4-2
j_gene: TRBJ1-2
abundance: few
CDR3nt: TGTGCCAGCAGCCAAGATTCGGGGCCCCCCTTGGGCTACACCTTC
CDR3aa: CASSQDSGPPLGYTF

d_gene: .
v_gene: TRBV19
j_gene: TRBJ1-5
abundance: once
CDR3nt: TGTGCCAGTAGTTCCCTAAGTAGGACGGATAGCAATCAGCCCCAGCATTTT
CDR3aa: CASSSLSRTDSNQPQHF

d_gene: TRBD2
v_gene: TRBV9
j_gene: TRBJ2-7
abundance: few
CDR3nt: TGTGCCAGCAGCGTAGAGGTAGCGGGAGGCTACGAGCAGTACTTC
CDR3aa: CASSVEVAGGYEQYF

d_gene: .
v_gene: TRBV5-6
j_gene: TRBJ1-2
abundance: .
CDR3nt: TGTGCCAGCAGCTTGGGGCAGGGGCCTGGCTACACCTTC
CDR3aa: CASSLGQGPGYTF

d_gene: TRBD1
v_gene: TRBV30
j_gene: TRBJ2-4
abundance: .
CDR3nt: TGTGCCTGGAGTGTACGTGCGGCTAGGACAGGGGAACACATTCAGTACTTC
CDR3aa: CAWSVRAARTGEHIQYF

d_gene: .
v_gene: TRBV19
j_gene: TRBJ1-1
abundance: .
CDR3nt: TGTGCCAGTAGTATCTCATGGTCCACTGAAGCTTTCTTT
CDR3aa: CASSISWSTEAFF

d_gene: .
v_gene: TRBV6-6
j_gene: TRBJ1-2
abundance: .
CDR3nt: TGTGCCACTCGAGAGCCCTTCTATGGCTACACCTTC
CDR3aa: CATREPFYGYTF

d_gene: TRBD2
v_gene: TRBV28
j_gene: TRBJ2-5
abundance: .
CDR3nt: TGTGCCACCACCTCGGGGGGGCGTCAAGAGACCCAGTACTTC
CDR3aa: CATTSGGRQETQYF

d_gene: .
v_gene: TRBV27
j_gene: TRBJ2-1
abundance: .
CDR3nt: TGTGCCAGCAGTTTCGGGGGGCTAGCGGAGAGGGATGAGCAGTTCTTC
CDR3aa: CASSFGGLAERDEQFF

d_gene: .
v_gene: TRBV29-1
j_gene: TRBJ2-3
abundance: .
CDR3nt: TGCAGCGTTGAACCTAGGCGGGTTACCACAGATACGCAGTATTTT
CDR3aa: CSVEPRRVTTDTQYF

d_gene: TRBD1
v_gene: TRBV4-3
j_gene: TRBJ2-7
abundance: .
CDR3nt: TGCGCCAGCAGCCAAGAAACAGGGGTGGAAGCGGCCTACGAGCAGTACTTC
CDR3aa: CASSQETGVEAAYEQYF

d_gene: .
v_gene: TRBV13
j_gene: TRBJ2-7
abundance: few
CDR3nt: TGTGCCAGCAGCTTAAGGACCTACGAGCAGTACTTC
CDR3aa: CASSLRTYEQYF

d_gene: .
v_gene: TRBV7-7
j_gene: TRBJ2-7
abundance: .
CDR3nt: TGTGCTAGCAGCTTAACGGGGAGCACCGAGCAGTACTTC
CDR3aa: CASSLTGSTEQYF

d_gene: TRBD2
v_gene: TRBV7-2
j_gene: TRBJ2-5
abundance: .
CDR3nt: TGTGCCAGCAGCTCGTTAGCGGGAGTAGAGACCCAGTACTTC
CDR3aa: CASSSLAGVETQYF

d_gene: .
v_gene: TRBV7-8
j_gene: TRBJ2-2
abundance: .
CDR3nt: TGTGCCAGCAGCAACTACGAGAACACCGGGGAGCTGTTTTTT
CDR3aa: CASSNYENTGELFF

d_gene: .
v_gene: TRBV6-1
j_gene: TRBJ1-2
abundance: .
CDR3nt: TGTGCCAGCATGGAGGATCCAGGCTACACCTTC
CDR3aa: CASMEDPGYTF

d_gene: .
v_gene: TRBV6-5
j_gene: TRBJ1-2
abundance: .
CDR3nt: TGTGCCAGCAGTCGGTACAAGGAAGGGGGCTATGGCTACACCTTC
CDR3aa: CASSRYKEGGYGYTF

d_gene: .
v_gene: TRBV5-8
j_gene: TRBJ2-7
abundance: once
CDR3nt: TGTGCCAGCAACGGCGGGGCCCTCTACGAGCAGTACTTC
CDR3aa: CASNGGALYEQYF

d_gene: TRBD1
v_gene: TRBV19
j_gene: TRBJ2-7
abundance: .
CDR3nt: TGTGCCAGTAGCCCGGGGACAGTGGGATACGAGCAGTACTTC
CDR3aa: CASSPGTVGYEQYF

d_gene: TRBD2
v_gene: TRBV7-3
j_gene: TRBJ2-3
abundance: .
CDR3nt: TGTGCCAGCAGCCGACTAGCGGGAGAGGGCCCAGATACGCAGTATTTT
CDR3aa: CASSRLAGEGPDTQYF

d_gene: .
v_gene: TRBV19
j_gene: TRBJ1-1
abundance: .
CDR3nt: TGTGCCAGTAGTATACGCGGAGAAGCTTTCTTT
CDR3aa: CASSIRGEAFF

d_gene: .
v_gene: TRBV4-1
j_gene: TRBJ2-7
abundance: .
CDR3nt: TGCGCCAGCAGCCAAGAGGATGACACGAGCTCCTACGAGCAGTACTTC
CDR3aa: CASSQEDDTSSYEQYF